This T cell receptor beta chain came from a study of Ad26.COV2.S vaccination and SARS-CoV-2 variants. On this clone: Its antigen is unknown.

Findings and caveats of the study: Spike-specific CD8+ and CD4+ T cell responses reportedly showed substantial breadth after vaccination. Similar non-spike TCR breadth was seen in vaccine and placebo recipients.

Repertoires were generated with immunoSEQ multiplex PCR, while TCRdb's copy carries only in-frame clones and drops some. The sample lists more than 120,000 clones, 86% seen once, with 5% in the top ten. The sample in question was peripheral blood, obtained after recovery from COVID-19. The receptor was derived from a human donor who had recovered from COVID-19.

Written as DNA, the CDR3 is TGCGCCAGCAGCCCTCCCAACCAGAACACTGAAGCTTTCTTT. Its protein product is CASSPPNQNTEAFF. This sequence joins TRBV5-1 and TRBJ1-1; D unresolved. The germline V gene has CDR1 SGHRS and CDR2 YFSETQ. This CDR3 has 14 residues. V was trimmed by 4 bases and J by 1 base, leaving 11 bases between them.